The 18 T cell receptor beta chains reported below all come from one sample, sequenced in a study of T cells in Graves' hyperthyroidism and ophthalmopathy. Template material for amplifying TCR beta CDR3 regions consisted of RNA transcripts. TCR CDR3 regions were first amplified by RT-PCR with HTBI primers. TCRdb independently ran MiXCR on the multiplex PCR reads; one entry per CDR3 protein. The sample comprises a few hundred thousand distinct CDR3 sequences, roughly 15% of which are singletons, and about a third rests with the top ten. The sample comprised blood. These TCRs come from a woman aged 40-49 years with Graves' ophthalmopathy.

This clonotype has ten or more counts. The chain couples TRBV7-9 to TRBJ2-7, with D perhaps matching TRBD1 (6 bases). Between the trimmed V and J ends, which lost 1 base and 3 bases, there was a span of 13 bases. The CDR3 sequence is 15 residues long. Germline V gene data show CDR1 as SEHNR and CDR2 as FQNEAQ (reference sequence). The CDR3 here is CASSLVGANRYEQYF. The CDR3 DNA follows: TGTGCCAGCAGCTTAGTGGGGGCGAACCGCTACGAGCAGTACTTC.

This clonotype occurred many times. The chain joins TRBV6-1 to TRBJ2-2, with no clear D. There are 13 residues in the CDR3. Germline loops: CDR1 MNHNS, CDR2 SASEGT. V gave up 4 bases and J gave up 1 base, with 4 bases separating them. DNA for the CDR3: TGTGCCAGCAGTGTCGAGAACACCGGGGAGCTGTTTTTT. As protein: CASSVENTGELFF.

Comment on this clonotype: Sequence at one end of the junction differs from germline and may be a read error. The chain couples TRBV27 to TRBJ2-3; 9 nucleotides match TRBD2. Germline lookup yields CDR1 MNHEY and CDR2 SMNVEV (reference sequence). CDR3 length equals 18 residues. The CDR3 bases are TGTGCCACCAGTTTCCTGGCCCCGACAGGGACTAGCACAGATACGCGGTATTTT. Protein: CATSFLAPTGTSTDTRYF.

The chain carries TRBV3-1 and TRBJ2-1; D is ambiguous. The CDR3 is 13 residues long. Germline V gives CDR1 LGHDT, CDR2 YNNKEL (reference sequence). V was trimmed by 1 base and J by 4 bases, leaving 5 bases between them. The CDR3 spells CASSQGKYNEQFF. The CDR3 DNA reads as TGTGCCAGCAGCCAAGGGAAGTACAATGAGCAGTTCTTC.

This clonotype appeared many times. V and J are TRBV28 and TRBJ2-7, with unresolved D. CDR1 and CDR2 from the germline V gene are MDHEN and SYDVKM. V lost 2 bases to trimming and J lost 6 bases, with 5 bases between them. CDR3 length: 11 amino acids. The CDR3 is CASSLRLEQYF. CDR3 nucleotide sequence: TGTGCCAGCAGTTTACGCCTCGAGCAGTACTTC.

Many counts were recorded for this clonotype. The chain uses TRBV29-1 and TRBJ2-7; tentatively, D is TRBD2 (6 bases). This CDR3 has 13 residues. CDR1 and CDR2 from the germline V gene are SQVTM and ANQGSEA. Trimming shortened V by 3 bases and J by 4 bases, and 13 bases separated the two germline ends. DNA of the CDR3: TGCAGCGTTGAGTGGATTGGAGGGTACGAGCAGTACTTC. This codes for CSVEWIGGYEQYF.

This clonotype has at least ten counts. The chain combines TRBV2 with TRBJ2-3, with D maybe TRBD1 (7 bases). This CDR3 is built from 15 residues. V shed 8 bases and J shed 5 bases, with 20 bases lying between them. In germline, CDR1 is SNHLY, CDR2 FYNNEI. CDR3 sequence (DNA): TGTGCCAGCGGAGGGACAGTGGGGGCCGGAGATACGCAGTATTTT. Residues: CASGGTVGAGDTQYF. The full variable domain, with the rest looked up from reference TRBV2 and TRBJ2-3, is EPEVTQTPSHQVTQMGQEVILRCVPISNHLYFYWYRQILGQKVEFLVSFYNNEISEKSEIFDDQFSVERPDGSNFTLKIRSTKLEDSAMYFCASGGTVGAGDTQYFGPGTRLTVL.

The chain joins TRBV4-2 to TRBJ1-2; D is unclear. This CDR3 is 14 amino acids long. The V and J ends lost 0 bases and 0 bases respectively, with 5 bases between them. Germline-derived CDR1 and CDR2 are LGHNA and YNFKEQ. The CDR3, as DNA: TGTGCCAGCAGCCAAGATGGGTCTAACTATGGCTACACCTTC. Translation gives CASSQDGSNYGYTF.

The table lists this clonotype with many counts. V usage is TRBV6-1 and J usage is TRBJ2-1; tentatively, D is TRBD1 (6 bases). The CDR3 is made up of 15 amino acids. Germline-derived CDR1 and CDR2 are MNHNS and SASEGT. V was trimmed by 6 bases and J by 0 bases, leaving 12 bases between them. The CDR3 region has the DNA TGTGCCAGCAGCCATGACAGGCCCTCCTACAATGAGCAGTTCTTC. It specifies CASSHDRPSYNEQFF.

This clonotype was seen ten or more times. This sequence joins TRBV2 and TRBJ2-3; possible D gene TRBD2, 6 bases. This CDR3 region has 15 residues. Germline loops: CDR1 SNHLY, CDR2 FYNNEI. V was clipped by 5 bases and J by 1 base, with 13 bases between them. The CDR3 sequence is CASSRDSGGTDTQYF. The CDR3 DNA reads TGTGCCAGCAGTAGGGACTCCGGGGGCACAGATACGCAGTATTTT.

To note about this clonotype: It may be a read error: a sequence one base away is much more abundant. The chain couples TRBV6-9 to TRBJ1-3, with D unresolved. V lost 4 bases to trimming and J lost 0 bases, with 4 bases between them. Looked up from germline, CDR1 is MNHGY and CDR2 is SVAAGI. The CDR3 totals 13 residues. CDR3: CASSSNSGNTIYF. The DNA of the CDR3 is TGTGCCAGCAGTTCCAACTCTGGAAACACCATATATTTT.

This clonotype was counted ten times or more. V and J are TRBV5-1 and TRBJ2-2; tentatively, D is TRBD1 or TRBD2 (6 bases each). V lost 4 bases to trimming and J lost 4 bases, with 11 bases between them. Germline-derived CDR1 and CDR2 are SGHRS and YFSETQ. This CDR3 spans 14 amino acids. The CDR3, as DNA: TGCGCCAGCAGCGCGGGACATTTCACCGGGGAGCTGTTTTTT. Protein product: CASSAGHFTGELFF.

Of note for this clonotype: A much more abundant neighbour one base away suggests this may be a read error. This chain connects TRBV2 to TRBJ2-5; D may correspond to TRBD1 or TRBD2 (5 bases each). V lost 3 bases to trimming and J lost 4 bases, with 12 bases between them. From germline, CDR1 is SNHLY and CDR2 FYNNEI. The CDR3 consists of 14 residues. The CDR3 region has the DNA TGTGCCAGCAGTGATAGAGGGGTGGGAGAGACCCAGTACTTC. As protein: CASSDRGVGETQYF.

The table lists this clonotype with a few counts. This rearrangement joins TRBV18 to TRBJ1-5, with D unclear. There are 13 residues in the CDR3. From germline, CDR1 is KGHSH and CDR2 LQKENI. V lost 3 bases and J 7 bases, leaving 10 bases between the germline ends. The CDR3 region is CASSPQAEQPQHF. The CDR3, as DNA: TGTGCCAGCTCACCCCAGGCGGAACAGCCCCAGCATTTT.

This clonotype was picked up many times. The chain has TRBV10-3 and TRBJ2-7; 7 nucleotides agree with TRBD1. V lost 4 bases, J lost 2 bases, and 2 bases stayed unmatched. Germline CDR1 ENHRY, CDR2 SYGVKD. The CDR3 is made up of 13 amino acids. In DNA, the CDR3 is TGTGCCATCAGTGCAGGACAGGCCTACGAGCAGTACTTC. Translating it yields CAISAGQAYEQYF.

This clonotype was detected many times. The CDR3 reads CASSPVGGKGLLGELFF. CDR3 in DNA: TGTGCCAGCAGCCCAGTAGGGGGAAAAGGGTTGCTCGGGGAGCTGTTTTTT. V and J are TRBV11-2 and TRBJ2-2; TRBD1 is a possible D gene (6 bases). The CDR3 totals 17 residues. Between the trimmed V and J ends, which lost 5 bases and 7 bases, there was a span of 23 bases. The germline V gene has CDR1 SGHAT and CDR2 FQNNGV. Filled out from reference TRBV11-2 and TRBJ2-2, the complete variable domain reads EAGVAQSPRYKIIEKRQSVAFWCNPISGHATLYWYQQILGQGPKLLIQFQNNGVVDDSQLPKDRFSAERLKGVDSTLKIQPAKLEDSAVYLCASSPVGGKGLLGELFFGEGSRLTVL.

This clonotype has at least ten counts. This chain links TRBV7-8 with TRBJ2-3; 9 nucleotides line up with TRBD2. V shed 4 bases, J shed 0 bases, and the junction held 14 bases outside the gene matches. The CDR3 consists of 19 residues. CDR1 is SGHVS and CDR2 is FQNEAQ in the germline V gene. The DNA of the CDR3 is TGTGCCAGCAGCTCGCGACTAGCGGCCCACTCGGTTAGCACAGATACGCAGTATTTT. As protein: CASSSRLAAHSVSTDTQYF.

The gene calls are TRBV2 and TRBJ2-2; 8 bases align to TRBD1. In germline, CDR1 is SNHLY, CDR2 FYNNEI. Trimming removed 7 bases from V and 4 bases from J; junction bases left unmatched: 8. This CDR3 is 15 amino acids long. Written as DNA, the CDR3 is TGTGCCAGCAAACAAGGGACAGGAAGCACCGGGGAGCTGTTTTTT. Protein sequence: CASKQGTGSTGELFF. The variable domain in full, with the rest retrieved from reference TRBV2 and TRBJ2-2, is EPEVTQTPSHQVTQMGQEVILRCVPISNHLYFYWYRQILGQKVEFLVSFYNNEISEKSEIFDDQFSVERPDGSNFTLKIRSTKLEDSAMYFCASKQGTGSTGELFFGEGSRLTVL.